These T cell receptor beta chains were read from a single sample in a study of blood T cell repertoires in COVID-19. This table comes from immunoSEQ multiplex PCR, and its TCRdb copy is limited to in-frame clones, with some not included. The repertoire has 250,000 to 350,000 clones, about 90% of them found once; the top ten carry around 5.8%. The sample was peripheral blood. The receptors derive from a woman aged 50 to 60 with COVID-19, enrolled during active disease. CDR3s include the opening cysteine and the closing phenylalanine or tryptophan. A D gene is named only where the DNA matches it firmly. The size field is filled for only some rows; it gives once, few, many or a size class.

D gene: .
V gene: TRBV28
clone size: .
J gene: TRBJ2-7
CDR3 DNA: TGTGCCAGCAGTCCGCCCTCGACAAACACCTACTACGAGCAGTACTTC
CDR3 protein: CASSPPSTNTYYEQYF

D gene: TRBD2
V gene: TRBV7-2
clone size: .
J gene: TRBJ2-2
CDR3 DNA: TGTGCCAGCAGCATATTCCTCGCGGGAGGTATTAAGAACACCGGGGAGCTGTTTTTT
CDR3 protein: CASSIFLAGGIKNTGELFF

D gene: TRBD1
V gene: TRBV5-1
clone size: .
J gene: TRBJ1-1
CDR3 DNA: TGCGCCAGCAGCACAGCCGGGACAGGGGGCTATGAAGCTTTCTTT
CDR3 protein: CASSTAGTGGYEAFF

D gene: TRBD2
V gene: TRBV5-1
clone size: .
J gene: TRBJ2-5
CDR3 DNA: TGCGCCAGCAGTTCCAGTGGGAGGGTGGAAGAGACCCAGTACTTC
CDR3 protein: CASSSSGRVEETQYF

D gene: .
V gene: TRBV5-4
clone size: once
J gene: TRBJ2-3
CDR3 DNA: TGTGCCAGCAGCCTGCAGGGGCTAGCGGGCACAGATACGCAGTATTTT
CDR3 protein: CASSLQGLAGTDTQYF

D gene: TRBD1
V gene: TRBV19
clone size: .
J gene: TRBJ2-5
CDR3 DNA: TGTGCCAGTAGTATGATGGGGACAGGAGAGACCCAGTACTTC
CDR3 protein: CASSMMGTGETQYF

D gene: .
V gene: TRBV7-9
clone size: few
J gene: TRBJ1-3
CDR3 DNA: TGTGCCAGCAGCACTGGACAGTTGGGAAACACCATATATTTT
CDR3 protein: CASSTGQLGNTIYF

D gene: TRBD1
V gene: TRBV18
clone size: .
J gene: TRBJ1-5
CDR3 DNA: TGTGCCAGCTCACCCTACCTTTTGGACAGGGATAGCAATCAGCCCCAGCATTTT
CDR3 protein: CASSPYLLDRDSNQPQHF

D gene: .
V gene: TRBV19
clone size: .
J gene: TRBJ2-1
CDR3 DNA: TGTGCCAGTAGAACAGGGTACAATGAGCAGTTCTTC
CDR3 protein: CASRTGYNEQFF

D gene: .
V gene: TRBV6-6
clone size: .
J gene: TRBJ1-5
CDR3 DNA: TGTGCCAGCACCAATGGAGGGCGGACGAATCAGCCCCAGCATTTT
CDR3 protein: CASTNGGRTNQPQHF

D gene: .
V gene: TRBV10-3
clone size: .
J gene: TRBJ2-1
CDR3 DNA: TGTGCCATCAGGGACGTTGAGGGTAATGAGCAGTTCTTC
CDR3 protein: CAIRDVEGNEQFF

D gene: .
V gene: TRBV5-4
clone size: .
J gene: TRBJ2-1
CDR3 DNA: TGTGCCAGCAGCTGGGGCGATGAGCAGTTCTTC
CDR3 protein: CASSWGDEQFF

D gene: .
V gene: TRBV4-1
clone size: .
J gene: TRBJ2-7
CDR3 DNA: TGCGCCAGCCCCCCCCGGAGGGATTTCTCCTACGAGCAGTACTTC
CDR3 protein: CASPPRRDFSYEQYF

D gene: .
V gene: TRBV11-3
clone size: .
J gene: TRBJ1-6
CDR3 DNA: TGTGCCAGCGGTCGGGTGGAACGGAATTCACCCCTCCACTTT
CDR3 protein: CASGRVERNSPLHF

D gene: .
V gene: TRBV19
clone size: .
J gene: TRBJ1-2
CDR3 DNA: TGTGCCAGTAGTATCGCCAGTAACTATGGCTACACCTTC
CDR3 protein: CASSIASNYGYTF

D gene: TRBD2
V gene: TRBV7-6
clone size: .
J gene: TRBJ2-1
CDR3 DNA: TGTGCCAGCAGCTATGGACTAGCGGGAGGGTTTGAGCAGTTCTTC
CDR3 protein: CASSYGLAGGFEQFF

D gene: .
V gene: TRBV6-5
clone size: .
J gene: TRBJ2-7
CDR3 DNA: TGTGCCAGCAGTAACAGCCAATCCTACGAGCAGTACTTC
CDR3 protein: CASSNSQSYEQYF

D gene: TRBD1
V gene: TRBV10-3
clone size: .
J gene: TRBJ1-5
CDR3 DNA: TGTGCCATCAGTGAGTCGGGGTTAGGACAGGGAAGGACTCAGCCCCAGCATTTT
CDR3 protein: CAISESGLGQGRTQPQHF

D gene: .
V gene: TRBV2
clone size: .
J gene: TRBJ2-7
CDR3 DNA: TGTGCCAGCAGTGGGGGAGACAGGTACTACGAGCAGTACTTC
CDR3 protein: CASSGGDRYYEQYF

D gene: .
V gene: TRBV12-3/TRBV12-4
clone size: .
J gene: TRBJ2-1
CDR3 DNA: TGTGCCAGCACCCGGGGGTTCCCGAATGAGCAGTTCTTC
CDR3 protein: CASTRGFPNEQFF

D gene: .
V gene: TRBV29-1
clone size: .
J gene: TRBJ1-3
CDR3 DNA: TGCAGCGTTGATTACTGGGGGGTACTCTCTGGAAACACCATATATTTT
CDR3 protein: CSVDYWGVLSGNTIYF

D gene: .
V gene: TRBV4-1
clone size: .
J gene: TRBJ2-1
CDR3 DNA: TGCGCCAGTAGTGCGGCTAATGAGCAGTTCTTC
CDR3 protein: CASSAANEQFF

D gene: TRBD1
V gene: TRBV7-8
clone size: .
J gene: TRBJ2-2
CDR3 DNA: TGTGCCAGCAGCCCAGGACAGGGTTTGGGGCCCCCCGGGGAGCTGTTTTTT
CDR3 protein: CASSPGQGLGPPGELFF

D gene: TRBD2
V gene: TRBV7-2
clone size: .
J gene: TRBJ2-3
CDR3 DNA: TGTGCCAGCAGCTGGGGGGGGATCACAGATACGCAGTATTTT
CDR3 protein: CASSWGGITDTQYF

D gene: TRBD1
V gene: TRBV30
clone size: .
J gene: TRBJ1-2
CDR3 DNA: TGTGCCTGGAGTGTTCCCGGGACAGGGGGGATATCTGGCTACACCTTC
CDR3 protein: CAWSVPGTGGISGYTF

D gene: .
V gene: TRBV5-6
clone size: .
J gene: TRBJ2-5
CDR3 DNA: TGTGCCAGCAGCTTGGTTCAGGAAGAAGAGACCCAGTACTTC
CDR3 protein: CASSLVQEEETQYF

D gene: .
V gene: TRBV6-6
clone size: .
J gene: TRBJ2-3
CDR3 DNA: TGTGCCAGCAGCCCTAGCACAGATACGCAGTATTTT
CDR3 protein: CASSPSTDTQYF

D gene: TRBD2
V gene: TRBV3-1/TRBV3-2
clone size: .
J gene: TRBJ2-5
CDR3 DNA: TGTGCCAGCAGCCCTAGCGGGAGCCAAAAGACCCAGTACTTC
CDR3 protein: CASSPSGSQKTQYF

D gene: .
V gene: TRBV12-3/TRBV12-4
clone size: .
J gene: TRBJ1-1
CDR3 DNA: TGTGCCAGCAGTTGGAGGGGGAACACTGAAGCTTTCTTT
CDR3 protein: CASSWRGNTEAFF

D gene: TRBD1
V gene: TRBV5-1
clone size: .
J gene: TRBJ1-4
CDR3 DNA: TGCGCCAGCAGCATGGACAGGGGGAATGAAAAACTGTTTTTT
CDR3 protein: CASSMDRGNEKLFF

D gene: TRBD2
V gene: TRBV11-2
clone size: .
J gene: TRBJ2-1
CDR3 DNA: TGTGCCAGTAAGATCAGCGGGACTATCTCCTACAATGAGCAGTTCTTC
CDR3 protein: CASKISGTISYNEQFF

D gene: TRBD2
V gene: TRBV7-2
clone size: .
J gene: TRBJ2-2
CDR3 DNA: TGTGCCAGCAGCTTAGTTGGTAGCGGGATCGGGGAGCTGTTTTTT
CDR3 protein: CASSLVGSGIGELFF

D gene: TRBD1
V gene: TRBV3-1/TRBV3-2
clone size: .
J gene: TRBJ2-2
CDR3 DNA: TGTGCCAGCAGCCTACAGGGGTTAACCACCGGGGAGCTGTTTTTT
CDR3 protein: CASSLQGLTTGELFF

D gene: TRBD1
V gene: TRBV9
clone size: .
J gene: TRBJ2-2
CDR3 DNA: TGTGCCAGCAGCGCCATCCCCGGGACAGACGCCCGACACACCGGGGAGCTGTTTTTT
CDR3 protein: CASSAIPGTDARHTGELFF

D gene: TRBD2
V gene: TRBV2
clone size: .
J gene: TRBJ2-1
CDR3 DNA: TGTGCCAGCAGTGGCGGGAGGGCCTACAATGAGCAGTTCTTC
CDR3 protein: CASSGGRAYNEQFF

D gene: .
V gene: TRBV7-9
clone size: .
J gene: TRBJ2-7
CDR3 DNA: TGTGCCAGCAGCACGCAGGGTTACGAGCAGTACTTC
CDR3 protein: CASSTQGYEQYF

D gene: TRBD2
V gene: TRBV7-2
clone size: .
J gene: TRBJ2-7
CDR3 DNA: TGTGCCAGCAGCTCAAAGACTAGCGGGTTCTCCTACGAGCAGTACTTC
CDR3 protein: CASSSKTSGFSYEQYF

D gene: TRBD2
V gene: TRBV2
clone size: .
J gene: TRBJ2-1
CDR3 DNA: TGTGCCAGCAGTACTAGCGGGAGGGCCGCTGAGCAGTTCTTC
CDR3 protein: CASSTSGRAAEQFF

D gene: .
V gene: TRBV6-5
clone size: .
J gene: TRBJ1-2
CDR3 DNA: TGTGCCAGCAGCAGTCCGAATTATGGCTACACCTTC
CDR3 protein: CASSSPNYGYTF

D gene: TRBD2
V gene: TRBV18
clone size: .
J gene: TRBJ2-5
CDR3 DNA: TGTGCCAGCTCACCTGCGGGAGGGCCGGAAGAGACCCAGTACTTC
CDR3 protein: CASSPAGGPEETQYF

D gene: TRBD1
V gene: TRBV7-9
clone size: .
J gene: TRBJ2-7
CDR3 DNA: TGTGCCAGCAGCTTGCGGGATGGGGGACAGGGGTACCCCTACGAGCAGTACTTC
CDR3 protein: CASSLRDGGQGYPYEQYF

D gene: TRBD2
V gene: TRBV27
clone size: .
J gene: TRBJ2-7
CDR3 DNA: TGTGCCAGCAGTCTAGCGGGAAGTATAACCTACGAGCAGTACTTC
CDR3 protein: CASSLAGSITYEQYF

D gene: TRBD2
V gene: TRBV5-1
clone size: .
J gene: TRBJ2-1
CDR3 DNA: TGCGCCAGCAGCTTGGTAGCAGCGGGAGACTATGAGCAGTTCTTC
CDR3 protein: CASSLVAAGDYEQFF

D gene: .
V gene: TRBV7-9
clone size: .
J gene: TRBJ1-2
CDR3 DNA: TGTGCCAGCAGCCTGCGACTCTTAGAGGACTATGGCTACACCTTC
CDR3 protein: CASSLRLLEDYGYTF

D gene: TRBD1
V gene: TRBV19
clone size: .
J gene: TRBJ1-5
CDR3 DNA: TGTGCCAGTACCCCGGGGGACAGGGCGGGTCAGCCCCAGCATTTT
CDR3 protein: CASTPGDRAGQPQHF

D gene: TRBD1
V gene: TRBV11-2
clone size: .
J gene: TRBJ2-7
CDR3 DNA: TGTGCCAGCAGCTTAGACCGGGACAGCTACGAGCAGTACTTC
CDR3 protein: CASSLDRDSYEQYF

D gene: .
V gene: TRBV27
clone size: .
J gene: TRBJ1-1
CDR3 DNA: TGTGCCAGCAGCCATGCCCCGAGGCGCACTGAAGCTTTCTTT
CDR3 protein: CASSHAPRRTEAFF

D gene: .
V gene: TRBV7-9
clone size: .
J gene: TRBJ2-2
CDR3 DNA: TGTGCCAGCAGCTTTCTCAACACCGGGGAGCTGTTTTTT
CDR3 protein: CASSFLNTGELFF

D gene: TRBD2
V gene: TRBV4-1
clone size: once
J gene: TRBJ2-3
CDR3 DNA: TGCGCCAGCAGCCAGGGGACTAGAACAGATACGCAGTATTTT
CDR3 protein: CASSQGTRTDTQYF

D gene: TRBD2
V gene: TRBV19
clone size: .
J gene: TRBJ2-1
CDR3 DNA: TGTGCCAGTAGTGCCTCTCTAGCGGGAGTGGTCAATGAGCAGTTCTTC
CDR3 protein: CASSASLAGVVNEQFF

D gene: TRBD1
V gene: TRBV18
clone size: .
J gene: TRBJ1-5
CDR3 DNA: TGTGCCAGCTCAGCCGACAGGGGGCGCGGGCAGCCCCAGCATTTT
CDR3 protein: CASSADRGRGQPQHF

D gene: .
V gene: TRBV29-1
clone size: .
J gene: TRBJ2-5
CDR3 DNA: TGCAGCGTTATGAGAATAGAAGAGACCCAGTACTTC
CDR3 protein: CSVMRIEETQYF

D gene: .
V gene: TRBV14
clone size: .
J gene: TRBJ1-2
CDR3 DNA: TGTGCCAGCAGCCCGACGGGGACATCTGGCTATGGCTACACCTTC
CDR3 protein: CASSPTGTSGYGYTF

D gene: .
V gene: TRBV14
clone size: .
J gene: TRBJ1-6
CDR3 DNA: TGTGCCAGCAGCCGAAGACAGGCGGACACCTATAATTCACCCCTCCACTTT
CDR3 protein: CASSRRQADTYNSPLHF